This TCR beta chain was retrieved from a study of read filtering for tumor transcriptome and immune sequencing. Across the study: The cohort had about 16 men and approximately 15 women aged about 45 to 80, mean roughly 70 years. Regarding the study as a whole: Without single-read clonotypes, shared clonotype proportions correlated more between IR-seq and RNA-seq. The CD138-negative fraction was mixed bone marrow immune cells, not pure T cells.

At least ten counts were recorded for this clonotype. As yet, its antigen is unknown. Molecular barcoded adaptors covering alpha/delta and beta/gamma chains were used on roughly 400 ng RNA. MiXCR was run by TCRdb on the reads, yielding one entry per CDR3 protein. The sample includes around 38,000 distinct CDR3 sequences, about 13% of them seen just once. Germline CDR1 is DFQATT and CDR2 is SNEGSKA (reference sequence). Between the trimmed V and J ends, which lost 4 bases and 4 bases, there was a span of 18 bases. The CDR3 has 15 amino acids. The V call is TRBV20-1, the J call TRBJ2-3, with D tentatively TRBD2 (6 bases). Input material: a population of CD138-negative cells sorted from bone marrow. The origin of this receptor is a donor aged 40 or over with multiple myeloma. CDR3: CSAILTAGSADTQYF. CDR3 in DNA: TGCAGTGCTATACTGACAGCCGGGAGTGCAGATACGCAGTATTTT.